The TCR beta chain under discussion was sequenced for a study of blood T cell repertoires in COVID-19. The germline gives CDR1 SGHRS, CDR2 YFSETQ. This CDR3 is built from 13 residues. Trimming stripped 4 bases from V and 4 bases from J, with 11 bases between. Sequencing was performed with immunoSEQ multiplex PCR; in TCRdb, only in-frame clones are kept and a portion is missing. The sample yields approximately 220,000 clones, roughly 85% seen once. This TCR was recovered from a woman aged 40 to 50 who had been exposed to COVID-19. The sequenced sample was PBMCs or T cells enriched from blood (not recorded which). The chain recombines TRBV5-1 with TRBJ1-2; TRBD1 might be the D (5 bases). This CDR3 is CASSGGTGYGYTF. In DNA, the CDR3 is TGCGCCAGCAGCGGAGGGACCGGCTATGGCTACACCTTC.